The TCR beta chain described here comes from a study of response to subunit inactivated influenza vaccine. In its sample, this clonotype was seen a few times. As yet, its antigen is unknown. Trimming removed 1 base from V and 2 bases from J, with 6 bases in between. This CDR3 comprises 15 residues. Study-level findings and limits: The authors suggested that few new T cells are recruited per seasonal influenza vaccination.

TCRdb used MiXCR to reprocess the RT-PCR reads, holding one entry per CDR3 protein. The table includes around 790,000 distinct CDR3 sequences, less than 25% detected once. The chain has TRBV12-3 or TRBV12-4 and TRBJ2-6, with D unresolved. The sequence came from a middle-aged man who received an inactivated influenza vaccine. The sequences come from PBMCs from blood, collected 5 days after vaccination. CDR3 region: CASSLGDPGANVLTF. CDR3 bases: TGTGCCAGCAGTTTAGGGGATCCTGGGGCCAACGTCCTGACTTTC.